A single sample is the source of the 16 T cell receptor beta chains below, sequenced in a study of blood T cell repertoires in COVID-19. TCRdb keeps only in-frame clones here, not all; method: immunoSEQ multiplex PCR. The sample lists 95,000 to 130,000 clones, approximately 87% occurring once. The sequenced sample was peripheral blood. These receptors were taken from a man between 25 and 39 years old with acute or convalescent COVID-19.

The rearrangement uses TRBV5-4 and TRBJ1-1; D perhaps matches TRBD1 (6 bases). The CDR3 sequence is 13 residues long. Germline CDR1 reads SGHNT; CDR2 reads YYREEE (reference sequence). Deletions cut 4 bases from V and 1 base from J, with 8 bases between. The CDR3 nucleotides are TGTGCCAGCAGCCCGGGACAGAACACTGAAGCTTTCTTT. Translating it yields CASSPGQNTEAFF.

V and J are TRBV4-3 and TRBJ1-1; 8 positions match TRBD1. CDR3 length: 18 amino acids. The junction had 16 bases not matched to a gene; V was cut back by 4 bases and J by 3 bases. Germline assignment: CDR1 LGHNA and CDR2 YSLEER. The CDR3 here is CASSPLGGRGRSDTEAFF. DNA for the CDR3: TGCGCCAGCAGCCCGTTAGGAGGCAGGGGGCGTTCGGACACTGAAGCTTTCTTT.

The CDR3 sequence is CASSEDWLNRTGPCNEQFF. The CDR3 coding sequence is TGTGCCAGCAGTGAAGACTGGCTAAACAGGACAGGCCCTTGCAATGAGCAGTTCTTC. The V call is TRBV6-1, the J call TRBJ2-1, with TRBD1 identical over 7 bases. The CDR3 runs to 19 residues. The ends lost 1 base at V and 6 bases at J; junction bases unmatched: 18. The germline gives CDR1 MNHNS, CDR2 SASEGT.

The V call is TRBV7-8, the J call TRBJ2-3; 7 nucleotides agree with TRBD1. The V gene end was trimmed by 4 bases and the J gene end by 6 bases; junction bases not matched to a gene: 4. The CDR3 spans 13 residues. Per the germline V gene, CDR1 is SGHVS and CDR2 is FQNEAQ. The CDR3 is CASSSRDSDTQYF. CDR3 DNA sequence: TGTGCCAGCAGCTCTCGGGACAGTGATACGCAGTATTTT.

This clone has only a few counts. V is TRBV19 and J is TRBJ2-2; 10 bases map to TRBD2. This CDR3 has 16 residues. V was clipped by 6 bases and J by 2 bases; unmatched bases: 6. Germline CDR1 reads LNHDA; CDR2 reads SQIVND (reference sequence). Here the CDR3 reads CASRLTSGVNTGELFF. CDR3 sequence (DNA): TGTGCCAGTAGACTTACTAGCGGGGTTAACACCGGGGAGCTGTTTTTT. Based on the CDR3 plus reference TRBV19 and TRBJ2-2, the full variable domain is DGGITQSPKYLFRKEGQNVTLSCEQNLNHDAMYWYRQDPGQGLRLIYYSQIVNDFQKGDIAEGYSVSREKKESFPLTVTSAQKNPTAFYLCASRLTSGVNTGELFFGEGSRLTVL.

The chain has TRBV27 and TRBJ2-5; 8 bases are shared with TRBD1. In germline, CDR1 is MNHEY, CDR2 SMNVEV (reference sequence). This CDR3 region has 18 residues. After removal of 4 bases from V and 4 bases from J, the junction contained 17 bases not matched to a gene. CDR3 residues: CASSSGTGTGVGGETQYF. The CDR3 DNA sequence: TGTGCCAGCAGTTCGGGGACAGGAACAGGGGTGGGGGGAGAGACCCAGTACTTC.

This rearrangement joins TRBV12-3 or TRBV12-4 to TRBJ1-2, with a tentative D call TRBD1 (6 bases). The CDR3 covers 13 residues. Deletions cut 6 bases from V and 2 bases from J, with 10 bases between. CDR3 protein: CASRRDTNYGYTF. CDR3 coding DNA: TGTGCCAGCAGACGGGACACAAACTATGGCTACACCTTC.

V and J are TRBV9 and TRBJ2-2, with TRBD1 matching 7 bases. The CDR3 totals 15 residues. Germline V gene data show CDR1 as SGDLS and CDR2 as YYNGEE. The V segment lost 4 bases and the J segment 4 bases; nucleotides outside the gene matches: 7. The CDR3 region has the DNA TGTGCCAGCAGCCGAGGGGACAGCCTCACCGGGGAGCTGTTTTTT. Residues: CASSRGDSLTGELFF. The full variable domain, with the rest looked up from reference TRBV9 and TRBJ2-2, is DSGVTQTPKHLITATGQRVTLRCSPRSGDLSVYWYQQSLDQGLQFLIQYYNGEERAKGNILERFSAQQFPDLHSELNLSSLELGDSALYFCASSRGDSLTGELFFGEGSRLTVL.

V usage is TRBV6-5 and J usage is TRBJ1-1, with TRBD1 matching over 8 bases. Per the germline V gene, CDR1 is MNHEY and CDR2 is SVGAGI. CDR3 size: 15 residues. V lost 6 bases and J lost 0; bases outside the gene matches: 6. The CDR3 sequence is CASSPWTGMNTEAFF. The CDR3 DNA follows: TGTGCCAGCAGCCCATGGACAGGGATGAACACTGAAGCTTTCTTT.

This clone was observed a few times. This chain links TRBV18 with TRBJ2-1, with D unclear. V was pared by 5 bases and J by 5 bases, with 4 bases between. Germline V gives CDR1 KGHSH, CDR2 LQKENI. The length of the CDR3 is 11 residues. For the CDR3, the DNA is TGTGCCAGCTCATATAACAATGAGCAGTTCTTC. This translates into CASSYNNEQFF.

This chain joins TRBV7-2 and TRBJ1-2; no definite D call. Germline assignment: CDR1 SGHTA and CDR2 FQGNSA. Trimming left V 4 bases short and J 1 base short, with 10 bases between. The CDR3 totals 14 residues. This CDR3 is CASSSGVVNYGYTF. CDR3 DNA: TGTGCCAGCAGCTCCGGGGTAGTTAACTATGGCTACACCTTC.

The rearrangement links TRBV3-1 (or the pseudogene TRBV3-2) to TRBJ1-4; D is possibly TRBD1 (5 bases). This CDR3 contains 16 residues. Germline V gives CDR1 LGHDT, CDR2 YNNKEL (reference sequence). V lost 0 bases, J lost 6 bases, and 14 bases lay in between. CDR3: CASSQDVGQGYEKLFF. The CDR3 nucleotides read TGTGCCAGCAGCCAAGATGTGGGGCAGGGATATGAAAAACTGTTTTTT.

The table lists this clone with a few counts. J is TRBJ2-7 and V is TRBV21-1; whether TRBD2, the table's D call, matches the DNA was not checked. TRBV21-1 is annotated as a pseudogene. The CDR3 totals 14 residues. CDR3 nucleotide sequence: TGTGCCAGCGGGCAGGCGGGAGGGTCCCTGGAGCAGTACGTC. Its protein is CASGQAGGSLEQYV.

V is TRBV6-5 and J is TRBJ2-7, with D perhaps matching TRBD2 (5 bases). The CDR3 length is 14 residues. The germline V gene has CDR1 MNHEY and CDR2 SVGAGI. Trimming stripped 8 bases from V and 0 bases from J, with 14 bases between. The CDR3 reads CASEGGLGSYEQYF. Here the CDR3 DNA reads TGTGCCAGCGAGGGCGGTCTAGGCTCCTACGAGCAGTACTTC.

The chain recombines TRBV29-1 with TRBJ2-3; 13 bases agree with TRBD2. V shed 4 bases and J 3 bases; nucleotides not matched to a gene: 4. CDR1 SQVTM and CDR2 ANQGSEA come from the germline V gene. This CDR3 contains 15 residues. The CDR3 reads CSVARTSGSTDTQYF. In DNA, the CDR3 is TGCAGCGTTGCCCGGACTAGCGGGAGTACAGATACGCAGTATTTT.

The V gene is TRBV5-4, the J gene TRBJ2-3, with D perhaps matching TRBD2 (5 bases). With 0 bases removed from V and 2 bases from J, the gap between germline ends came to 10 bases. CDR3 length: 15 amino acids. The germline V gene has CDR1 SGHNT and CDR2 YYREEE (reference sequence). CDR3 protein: CASSLGLAPTDTQYF. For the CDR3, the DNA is TGTGCCAGCAGCTTGGGGCTAGCACCCACAGATACGCAGTATTTT.